This T cell receptor (beta chain) was found in a study of blood T cell repertoires in COVID-19. Across the study: Acute and convalescent COVID-19 samples came from the United States, Italy and Spain. PBMCs, B-cell-depleted T cells, or T cells were the source of the cDNA or gDNA that made up the material.

Trimming took off 7 bases at V and 4 bases at J, with 15 bases between the two ends. Germline loops: CDR1 WSHSY, CDR2 SAAADI. The CDR3 consists of 14 residues. In the original processing: Reference gene primers were amplified, and this amplification served to estimate nucleated cell counts. The method was immunoSEQ multiplex PCR; TCRdb's version includes in-frame clones alone and lacks a portion of them. That table supplies the V and J calls and clone size; D and trimming were determined from the DNA. The data show approximately 94,000 clones, around four fifths seen once. Sequencing was carried out using peripheral blood. J is TRBJ2-3 and V is TRBV10-2; TRBD1 might be the D (6 bases). This TCR was sampled from a man in his fifties with active or convalescent COVID-19. The CDR3 region is CASTPTGGPDTQYF. The CDR3 nucleotides are TGCGCCAGCACTCCGACAGGCGGCCCAGATACGCAGTATTTT.